This record covers a single T cell receptor (beta chain). The CDR3 runs 14 residues. This record belongs to a study of blood T cell repertoires in COVID-19. The overall study: COVID-19 samples, acute and convalescent, were from the United States, Italy and Spain. PBMCs, B-cell-depleted T cells, or T cells provided the cDNA or gDNA that made up the material.

As processed by the authors: By means of reference gene primer amplification, nucleated cell counts were estimated. TCRdb keeps only in-frame clones here, not all; method: immunoSEQ multiplex PCR. That table supplies the V and J calls and clone size; D and trimming were determined from the DNA. Among 200,000 to 250,000 clones listed, 80% to 90% were seen once. The rearrangement uses TRBV21-1 and TRBJ2-2; the table calls TRBD2, which could not be checked here. TRBV21-1 is noted as a pseudogene. This TCR was recovered from a man aged 45-65 years with active or convalescent COVID-19. The sequenced sample was peripheral blood. CDR3 DNA: TGTGCCAGCAGCAACGGCGGCGGGACCGGGGAGCTGTTTTTT. It specifies CASSNGGGTGELFF.